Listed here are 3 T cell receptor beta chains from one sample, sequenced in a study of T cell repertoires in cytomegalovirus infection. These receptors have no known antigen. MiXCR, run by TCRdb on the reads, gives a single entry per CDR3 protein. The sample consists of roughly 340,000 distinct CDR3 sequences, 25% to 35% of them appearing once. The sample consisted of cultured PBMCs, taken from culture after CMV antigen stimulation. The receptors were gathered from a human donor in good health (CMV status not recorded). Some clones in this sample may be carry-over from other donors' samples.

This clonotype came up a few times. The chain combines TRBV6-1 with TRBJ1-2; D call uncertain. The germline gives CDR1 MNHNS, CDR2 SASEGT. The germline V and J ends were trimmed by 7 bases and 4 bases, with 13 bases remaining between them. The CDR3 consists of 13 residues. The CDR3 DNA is TGTGCCAGCACTATACAAGAGTCCTATGGCTACACCTTC. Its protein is CASTIQESYGYTF.

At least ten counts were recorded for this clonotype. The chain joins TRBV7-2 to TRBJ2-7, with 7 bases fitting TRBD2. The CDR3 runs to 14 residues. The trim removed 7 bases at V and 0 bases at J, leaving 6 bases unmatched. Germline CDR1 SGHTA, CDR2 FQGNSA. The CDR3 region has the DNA TGTGCCAGCAAATCTAGCGGAAACTCCTACGAGCAGTACTTC. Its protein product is CASKSSGNSYEQYF.

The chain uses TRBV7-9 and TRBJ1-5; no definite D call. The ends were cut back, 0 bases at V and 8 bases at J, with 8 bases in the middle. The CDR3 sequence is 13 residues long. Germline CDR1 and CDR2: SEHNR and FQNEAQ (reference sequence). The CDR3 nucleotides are TGTGCCAGCAGCTTAGCTTATTTGGAGCCCCAGCATTTT. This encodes CASSLAYLEPQHF.